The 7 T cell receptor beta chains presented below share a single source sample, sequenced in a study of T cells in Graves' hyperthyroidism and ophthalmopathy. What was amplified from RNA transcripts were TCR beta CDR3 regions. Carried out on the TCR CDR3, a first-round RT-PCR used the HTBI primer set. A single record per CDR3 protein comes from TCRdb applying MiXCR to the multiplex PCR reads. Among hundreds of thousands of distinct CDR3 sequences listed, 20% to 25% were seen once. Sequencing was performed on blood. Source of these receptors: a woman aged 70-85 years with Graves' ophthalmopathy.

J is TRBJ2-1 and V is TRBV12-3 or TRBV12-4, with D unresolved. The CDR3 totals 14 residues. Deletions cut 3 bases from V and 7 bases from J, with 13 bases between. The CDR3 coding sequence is TGTGCCAGCAGTTTCTCCGGAGTGGGGAATGAGCAGTTCTTC. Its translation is CASSFSGVGNEQFF.

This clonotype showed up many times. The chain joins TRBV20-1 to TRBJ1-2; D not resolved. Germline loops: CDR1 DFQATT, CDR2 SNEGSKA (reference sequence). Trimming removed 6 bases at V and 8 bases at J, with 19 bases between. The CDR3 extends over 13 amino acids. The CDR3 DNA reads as TGCAGTGCGGAAACGCCGACTTTTGACGGCTACACCTTC. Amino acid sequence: CSAETPTFDGYTF.

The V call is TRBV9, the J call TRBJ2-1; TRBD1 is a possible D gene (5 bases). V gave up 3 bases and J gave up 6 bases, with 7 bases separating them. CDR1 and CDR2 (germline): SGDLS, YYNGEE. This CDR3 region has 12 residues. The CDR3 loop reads CASSEGCNEQFF. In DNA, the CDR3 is TGTGCCAGCAGCGAGGGGTGCAATGAGCAGTTCTTC.

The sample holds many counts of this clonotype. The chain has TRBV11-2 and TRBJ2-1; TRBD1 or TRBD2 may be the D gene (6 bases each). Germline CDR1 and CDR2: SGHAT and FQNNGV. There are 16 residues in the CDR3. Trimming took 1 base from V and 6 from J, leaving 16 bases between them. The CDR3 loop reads CASSLVRRGAGNEQFF. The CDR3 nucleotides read TGTGCCAGCAGCTTAGTTCGGAGGGGGGCGGGCAATGAGCAGTTCTTC.

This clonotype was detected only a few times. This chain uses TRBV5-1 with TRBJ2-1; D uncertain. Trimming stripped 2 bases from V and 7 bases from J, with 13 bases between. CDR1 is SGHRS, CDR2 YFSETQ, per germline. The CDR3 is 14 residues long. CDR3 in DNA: TGCGCCAGCAGCTTAAGCAAGGGTGTGAATGAGCAGTTCTTC. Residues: CASSLSKGVNEQFF.

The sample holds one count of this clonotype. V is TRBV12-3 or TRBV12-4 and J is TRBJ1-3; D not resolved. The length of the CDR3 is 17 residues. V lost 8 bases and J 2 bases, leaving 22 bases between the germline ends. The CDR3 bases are TGTGCCAGCGGGATCTTCAGGTTAGGGTCCGCTGGAAACACCATATATTTT. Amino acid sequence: CASGIFRLGSAGNTIYF.

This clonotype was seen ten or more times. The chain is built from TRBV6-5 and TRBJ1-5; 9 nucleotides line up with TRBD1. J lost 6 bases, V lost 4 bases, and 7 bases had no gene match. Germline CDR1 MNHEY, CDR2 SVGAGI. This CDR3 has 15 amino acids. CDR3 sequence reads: CASSSRGQGGQPQHF. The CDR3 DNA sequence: TGTGCCAGCAGTTCCCGGGGACAGGGCGGTCAGCCCCAGCATTTT.